Included here is one TCR beta chain sequence, with context. The data stem from a study of blood T cell repertoires in COVID-19. Study-wide background: Acute and convalescent COVID-19 specimens originated in the United States, Italy and Spain.

Across about two dozen US areas, participants ranged in age from 18 to 89 years. Allocation to cohorts depended on clinical history reported by the participants. Germline V gene lookup returns CDR1 SGDLS and CDR2 YYNGEE. V dropped 0 bases and J dropped 3; count of bases not matched to a gene: 7. This CDR3 has 16 residues. Source study methods: Researchers report that nucleated cell counts were estimated from reference gene primer amplification. Produced via immunoSEQ multiplex PCR; TCRdb's table is partial and in-frame only. The V and J calls and clone size are taken from that table; D and trimming were inferred from the DNA. Of more than 200,000 clones in the sample, around 89% were seen once.

The sequenced sample was PBMCs or T cells enriched from blood (not recorded which). The V call is TRBV9, the J call TRBJ2-5, with 8 bases fitting TRBD1. The TCR was taken from a woman in her twenties or thirties who had recovered from COVID-19. The CDR3 DNA reads TGTGCCAGCAGCGTAGCCCAGGGGGCGAGAGAAGAGACCCAGTACTTC. Protein product: CASSVAQGAREETQYF.